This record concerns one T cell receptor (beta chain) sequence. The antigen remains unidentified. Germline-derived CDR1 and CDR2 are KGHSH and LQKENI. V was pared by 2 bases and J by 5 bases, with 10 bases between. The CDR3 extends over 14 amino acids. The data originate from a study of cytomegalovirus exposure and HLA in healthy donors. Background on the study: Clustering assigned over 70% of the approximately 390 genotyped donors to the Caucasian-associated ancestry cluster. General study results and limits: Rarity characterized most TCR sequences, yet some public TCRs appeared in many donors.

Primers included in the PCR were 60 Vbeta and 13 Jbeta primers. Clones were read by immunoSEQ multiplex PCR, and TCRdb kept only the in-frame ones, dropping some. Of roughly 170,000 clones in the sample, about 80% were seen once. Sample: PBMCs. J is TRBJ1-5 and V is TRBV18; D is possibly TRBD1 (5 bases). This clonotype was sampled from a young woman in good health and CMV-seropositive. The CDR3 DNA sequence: TGTGCCAGCTCACCAAGCGGGGGAGATCAGCCCCAGCATTTT. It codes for CASSPSGGDQPQHF.